Below, one T cell receptor (beta chain) is given with its context. Germline CDR1 SGHDN, CDR2 FVKESK. This CDR3 comprises 16 residues. Losses at the gene ends were 0 bases for V and 4 bases for J; bases not matched to a gene: 7. These data come from a study of CD8+ T cells in alopecia areata. Extraction and reverse transcription of RNA yielded cDNA as the sequencing template. Assay: immunoSEQ multiplex PCR; the TCRdb copy retains only in-frame clones and omits some. The sample lists roughly 130,000 clones; roughly 54% were seen once. The sample was CD4+ T cells sorted from blood, taken at week 0. The source is a human donor with alopecia areata. This sequence joins TRBV14 and TRBJ1-2; 8 bases align to TRBD1. The CDR3 bases are TGTGCCAGCAGCCAAGAAGGTGCCGGGACAGGCTATGGCTACACCTTC. This gives the protein CASSQEGAGTGYGYTF.